The 10 T cell receptor beta chains given below trace back to one sample, sequenced in a study of low-dose radiotherapy and immunotherapy resistance in tumors. Time point: after trial treatment. Treatment meaning: LDRT plus nivolumab, ipilimumab, low-dose cyclophosphamide and aspirin (RACIN trial). TRAV- and TRBV-specific primers primed first-strand cDNA, covering alpha and beta chains. A roughly 20-cycle PCR with a constant-region primer and V-primer adapter amplified TCRs. TCRdb passed the reads through MiXCR, listing each CDR3 protein once. The table lists about 30,000 distinct CDR3 sequences, about half of them singletons. Sequencing was performed on PBMCs, taken after low-dose radiotherapy plus immunotherapy. The receptors derive from a male donor with gallbladder cancer.

There are a few counts of this clonotype. The chain couples TRBV12-3 or TRBV12-4 to TRBJ2-1, with a tentative D call TRBD2 (6 bases). V lost 7 bases and J 6 bases, leaving 16 bases between the germline ends. The CDR3 length is 14 residues. The CDR3 loop reads CASTSELAPNEQFF. In DNA form, the CDR3 reads TGTGCCAGCACTTCCGAGCTAGCGCCCAATGAGCAGTTCTTC.

The V gene is TRBV28, the J gene TRBJ1-2; 7 nucleotides agree with TRBD1. Germline CDR1 MDHEN, CDR2 SYDVKM. This CDR3 is 15 amino acids long. V dropped 6 bases and J dropped 0; count of bases not matched to a gene: 7. CDR3 amino acids: CASRSRGTTNYGYTF. The CDR3 DNA follows: TGTGCCAGCAGGAGCAGGGGGACAACTAACTATGGCTACACCTTC.

This clonotype was seen at least ten times. The CDR3 DNA is TGCGCCAGCAGCTTGGATGGACAGAGCTCCTACGAGCAGTACTTC. Translation: CASSLDGQSSYEQYF. V is TRBV5-1 and J is TRBJ2-7; tentatively, D is TRBD1 (6 bases). The V gene's germline CDR1 is SGHRS and CDR2 YFSETQ. The CDR3 has 15 amino acids. V lost 0 bases and J lost 0, with 10 bases in between.

The CDR3 reads CATSDLPRGSSTDTQYF. CDR3 bases: TGTGCCACCAGTGATTTGCCCAGGGGAAGTAGCACAGATACGCAGTATTTT. The chain combines TRBV24-1 with TRBJ2-3, with D possibly TRBD1 on 6 matching bases. Germline V gene data show CDR1 as KGHDR and CDR2 as SFDVKD. The length of the CDR3 is 17 residues. Trimming left V 0 bases short and J 0 bases short, with 12 bases between.

The table lists this clonotype with a few counts. This chain uses TRBV6-6 with TRBJ2-5; a weak D match, TRBD2 (6 bases). V lost 4 bases to trimming and J lost 5 bases, with 14 bases between them. The CDR3 spans 14 residues. Germline V gives CDR1 MNHNY, CDR2 SVGAGI (reference sequence). The CDR3 DNA follows: TGTGCCAGCAGTTTCGGGATTGGGGGGGAGACCCAGTACTTC. This translates into CASSFGIGGETQYF.

This clonotype showed up just a few times. The rearrangement joins TRBV7-9 to TRBJ2-1, with TRBD2 matching 10 bases. CDR3 length equals 16 residues. V shed 5 bases and J 7 bases; nucleotides not matched to a gene: 11. Germline lookup yields CDR1 SEHNR and CDR2 FQNEAQ (reference sequence). The DNA of the CDR3 is TGTGCCAGCAGCCGTGCTCCGGGACTAGCGTCGAATGAGCAGTTCTTC. It translates to CASSRAPGLASNEQFF.

V gene TRBV5-4 combines with J gene TRBJ2-3; D may correspond to TRBD1 or TRBD2 (6 bases each). There are 15 residues in the CDR3. The V and J ends lost 4 bases and 1 base respectively, with 13 bases between them. CDR1 SGHNT and CDR2 YYREEE come from the germline V gene (reference sequence). In DNA, the CDR3 is TGTGCCAGCAGCGAGGGGGGCCTCGGCACAGATACGCAGTATTTT. It yields the protein CASSEGGLGTDTQYF.

This sequence joins TRBV20-1 and TRBJ2-1; D is undetermined. CDR1 is DFQATT, CDR2 SNEGSKA, per germline (reference sequence). The CDR3 has 15 residues. V gave up 2 bases and J gave up 0 bases, with 11 bases separating them. The DNA of the CDR3 is TGCAGTGCTAGAAATGACTTGGACTCCTACAATGAGCAGTTCTTC. Translating it yields CSARNDLDSYNEQFF.

This clonotype counts as medium-sized. This sequence joins TRBV5-1 and TRBJ2-7; 9 bases agree with TRBD1. The CDR3 runs 14 residues. The V and J ends lost 6 bases and 2 bases, in that order; junction bases with no gene match: 6. CDR1 SGHRS and CDR2 YFSETQ come from the germline V gene. The CDR3 spells CASKGGTGTYEQYF. The CDR3 DNA sequence: TGCGCCAGCAAAGGTGGGACAGGGACCTACGAGCAGTACTTC.

This clonotype was found once. The chain is built from TRBV7-2 and TRBJ2-7; a weak D match, TRBD1 (6 bases). The CDR3 loop spans 16 amino acids. Germline V lookup: CDR1 SGHTA, CDR2 FQGNSA. V was clipped by 0 bases and J by 2 bases, with 14 bases between them. The CDR3 sequence is CASSLARSGDPYEQYF. The CDR3 bases are TGTGCCAGCAGCTTAGCCCGTTCAGGGGACCCCTACGAGCAGTACTTC.